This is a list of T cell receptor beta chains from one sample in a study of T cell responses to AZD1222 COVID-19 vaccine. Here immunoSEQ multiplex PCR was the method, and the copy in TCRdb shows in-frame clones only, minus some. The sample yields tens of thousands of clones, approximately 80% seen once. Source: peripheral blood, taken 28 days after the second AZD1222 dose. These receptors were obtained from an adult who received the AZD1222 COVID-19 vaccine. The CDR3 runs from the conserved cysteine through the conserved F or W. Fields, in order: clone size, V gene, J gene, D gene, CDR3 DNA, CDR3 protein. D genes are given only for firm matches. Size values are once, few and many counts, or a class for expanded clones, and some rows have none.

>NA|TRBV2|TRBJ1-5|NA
TGTGCCAGCAGTGACCCGCGAGGGCGAGGGCCCCAGCATTTT
CASSDPRGRGPQHF
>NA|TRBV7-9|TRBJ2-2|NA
TGTGCCAGCAGCTTAGGGGCAGCGAACACCGGGGAGCTGTTTTTT
CASSLGAANTGELFF
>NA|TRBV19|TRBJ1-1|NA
TGTGCCAGTACCCGGACGGCCCGACACACTGAAGCTTTCTTT
CASTRTARHTEAFF
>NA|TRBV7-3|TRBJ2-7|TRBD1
TGTGCCAGCAGCCCAAGGCCACAGGGGGCCGGGGAGCAGTACTTC
CASSPRPQGAGEQYF
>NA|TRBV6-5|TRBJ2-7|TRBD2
TGTGCCAGCAGAATAGCGGGAGGGCTTTCTTACGAGCAGTACTTC
CASRIAGGLSYEQYF
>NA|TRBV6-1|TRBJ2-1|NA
TGTGCCAGCAGTGAATACGGGGGGCCCTACAATGAGCAGTTCTTC
CASSEYGGPYNEQFF
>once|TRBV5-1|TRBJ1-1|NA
TGCGCCAGCAGCCAACAGCAGATGAACACTGAAGCTTTCTTT
CASSQQQMNTEAFF
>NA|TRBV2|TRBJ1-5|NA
TGTGCCAGCAGTGAAGGGGGGGTTTGGCAGCCCCAGCATTTT
CASSEGGVWQPQHF
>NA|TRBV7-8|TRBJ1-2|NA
TGTGCCAGCAGCTTAGGGGCGGATCGCTATGGCTACACCTTC
CASSLGADRYGYTF
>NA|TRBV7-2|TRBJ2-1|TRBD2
TGTGCCAGCAGCTTATCGCCCCCAGCGGGGACCTACAATGAGCAGTTCTTC
CASSLSPPAGTYNEQFF
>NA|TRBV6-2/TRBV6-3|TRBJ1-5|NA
TGTGCCAGCAGTTATGCAGTCTATAGCAATCAGCCCCAGCATTTT
CASSYAVYSNQPQHF
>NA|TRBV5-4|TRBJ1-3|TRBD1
TGTGCCAGCAGCCTACAGGGGCTTACCGTCTCTGGAAACACCATATATTTT
CASSLQGLTVSGNTIYF
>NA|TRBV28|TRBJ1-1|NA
TGTGCCAGCATAGCACCGAACACTGAAGCTTTCTTT
CASIAPNTEAFF
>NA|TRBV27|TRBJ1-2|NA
TGTGCCAGCAGTTTTGGCCAGGCGAACTATGGCTACACCTTC
CASSFGQANYGYTF
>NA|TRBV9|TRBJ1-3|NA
TGTGCCAGCAGCGCATCCGACAGCAGCTCTGGAAACACCATATATTTT
CASSASDSSSGNTIYF
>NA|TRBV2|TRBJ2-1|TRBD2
TGTGCCAGCACGCCGGGACTAGGTGTTGGTGAGCAGTTCTTC
CASTPGLGVGEQFF
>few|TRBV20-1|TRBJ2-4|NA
TGCAGTGCTAGTTCTCAAGGAATAGCCAAAAACATTCAGTACTTC
CSASSQGIAKNIQYF
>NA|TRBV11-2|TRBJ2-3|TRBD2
TGTGCCAGCAGCCCCCTAAGCGGGAGGGCGACAGATACGCAGTATTTT
CASSPLSGRATDTQYF
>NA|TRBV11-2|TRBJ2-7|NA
TGTGCCAGCAGCTTGGGGAGGGGGGTCCGGAACGAGCAGTACTTC
CASSLGRGVRNEQYF
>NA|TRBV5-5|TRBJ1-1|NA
TGTGCCAGCAGCTCGCTAAGGGGCCCCCCTGAAGCTTTCTTT
CASSSLRGPPEAFF
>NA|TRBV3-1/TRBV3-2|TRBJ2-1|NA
TGTGCCAGCAGCGGGAACGGGGTCAATGAGCAGTTCTTC
CASSGNGVNEQFF
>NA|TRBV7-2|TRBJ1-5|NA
TGTGCCAGCAGCTTTGGCAGTCGGGGCAATCAGCCCCAGCATTTT
CASSFGSRGNQPQHF
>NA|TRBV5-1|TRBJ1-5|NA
TGCGCCAGCAGCTTGACTGGAAATCAGCCCCAGCATTTT
CASSLTGNQPQHF
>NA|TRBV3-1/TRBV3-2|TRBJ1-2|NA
TGTGCCAGCAGCCAAGAGCCGGGGAACTTCTATGGCTACACCTTC
CASSQEPGNFYGYTF
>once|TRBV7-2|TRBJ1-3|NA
TGTGCCAGCAGCTTACTGTCCTCTGGAAACACCATATATTTT
CASSLLSSGNTIYF
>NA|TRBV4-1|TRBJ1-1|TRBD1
TGCGCCAGCAGCCCCACCGAGGGGGCCCGGAACACTGAAGCTTTCTTT
CASSPTEGARNTEAFF
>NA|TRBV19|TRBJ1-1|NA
TGTGCCAGTAGGGCCAAGAACACTGAAGCTTTCTTT
CASRAKNTEAFF
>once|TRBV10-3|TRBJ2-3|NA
TGTGCCATCAAGGGAGAGGATACGCAGTATTTT
CAIKGEDTQYF
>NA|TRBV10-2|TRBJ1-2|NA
TGCGCCAGCAGTATAGGGGAAGGCTATGGCTACACCTTC
CASSIGEGYGYTF
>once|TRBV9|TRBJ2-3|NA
TGTGCCAGCAGCGTAGGGACCGACCCCTTGCATACGCAGTATTTT
CASSVGTDPLHTQYF
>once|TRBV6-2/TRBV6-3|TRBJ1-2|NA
TGTGCCAGCAGTTACCGGGGCGTGGGGAATGGCTACACCTTC
CASSYRGVGNGYTF
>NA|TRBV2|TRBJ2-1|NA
TGTGCCACCAAAGCGCAGATCTCCTACAATGAGCAGTTCTTC
CATKAQISYNEQFF
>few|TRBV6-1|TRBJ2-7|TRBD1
TGTGCCAGCAGTGAACGGGGGACAGGGGGAACCTACGAGCAGTACTTC
CASSERGTGGTYEQYF
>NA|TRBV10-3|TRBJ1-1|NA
TGTGCCATCAGTGAGTCGGCAGGGGACACTGAAGCTTTCTTT
CAISESAGDTEAFF
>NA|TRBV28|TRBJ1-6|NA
TGTGCCAGCAGGTTACAGGGCTCATTTAGGAATTCACCCCTCCACTTT
CASRLQGSFRNSPLHF
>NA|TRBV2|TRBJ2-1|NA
TGTGCCAGCAGGGGCGGGACGTCGAAGCAGTTCTTC
CASRGGTSKQFF
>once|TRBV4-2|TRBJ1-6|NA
TGTGCCAGCAGCCAAGAGCTAGGAGAATCACCCCTCCACTTT
CASSQELGESPLHF
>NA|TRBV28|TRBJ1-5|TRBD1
TGTGCCAGCAGCCTCATTCAGGGGGCGGACGGATGGGCCTTAAATCAGCCCCAGCATTTT
CASSLIQGADGWALNQPQHF
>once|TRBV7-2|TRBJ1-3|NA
TGTGCCAGCAGCTTAGCCTCTACAGGTCTCTCTGGAAACACCATATATTTT
CASSLASTGLSGNTIYF
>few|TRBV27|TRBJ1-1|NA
TGTGCCAGCAGTTTCGACAAGGCCACTGAAGCTTTCTTT
CASSFDKATEAFF
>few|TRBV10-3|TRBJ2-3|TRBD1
TGTGCCATCAAGGGACAGTACACAGATACGCAGTATTTT
CAIKGQYTDTQYF
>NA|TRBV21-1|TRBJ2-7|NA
TGTGCCAAACGGGACAGCTCCTACGAGCAGTACTTC
CAKRDSSYEQYF
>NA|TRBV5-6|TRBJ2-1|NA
TGTGCCAGCAGCTTGGCACACAATGAGCAGTTCTTC
CASSLAHNEQFF
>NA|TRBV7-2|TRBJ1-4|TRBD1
TGTGCCAGCAGCACAAGACAGGGTGTTGGAGAAAAACTGTTTTTT
CASSTRQGVGEKLFF
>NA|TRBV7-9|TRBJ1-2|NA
TGTGCCAGCAGTTCAAACCTGGGCAGCAGCTATGGCTACACCTTC
CASSSNLGSSYGYTF
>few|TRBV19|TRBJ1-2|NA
TGTGCCAGTAGTCCCACCGGGACTTCATCACATGGCTACACCTTC
CASSPTGTSSHGYTF
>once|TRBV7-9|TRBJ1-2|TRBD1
TGTGCCAGCAGCCTGGACAGGGGCGAAGATGGCTACACCTTC
CASSLDRGEDGYTF
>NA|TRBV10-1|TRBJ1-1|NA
TGCGCCAGCATGAAAGACCGGAACACTGAAGCTTTCTTT
CASMKDRNTEAFF
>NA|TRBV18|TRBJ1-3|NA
TGTGCCAGCTCACCACCGTCGTCAGGGCCCTCTGGAAACACCATATATTTT
CASSPPSSGPSGNTIYF
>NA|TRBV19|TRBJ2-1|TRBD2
TGTGCCAGTAGCATGGGGAGCGGGGTCCGTGATGAGCAGTTCTTC
CASSMGSGVRDEQFF
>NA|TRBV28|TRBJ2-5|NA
TGTGCCAGCAGTCCCACGGATCAAGAGACCCAGTACTTC
CASSPTDQETQYF
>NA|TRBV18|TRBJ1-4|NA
TGTGCCAGCTCACCACCCACAAGGGAAAAACTGTTTTTT
CASSPPTREKLFF